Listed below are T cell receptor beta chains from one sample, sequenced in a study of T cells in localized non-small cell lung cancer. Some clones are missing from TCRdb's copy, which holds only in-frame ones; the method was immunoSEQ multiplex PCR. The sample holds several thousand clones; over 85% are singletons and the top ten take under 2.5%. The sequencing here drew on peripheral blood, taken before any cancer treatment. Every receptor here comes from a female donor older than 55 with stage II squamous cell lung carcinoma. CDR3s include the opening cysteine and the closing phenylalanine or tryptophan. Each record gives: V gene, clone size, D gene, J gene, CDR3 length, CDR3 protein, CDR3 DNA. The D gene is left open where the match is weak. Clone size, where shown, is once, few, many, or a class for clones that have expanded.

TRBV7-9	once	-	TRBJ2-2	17	CASSLALQGRYTGELFF	TGTGCCAGCAGCTTAGCTCTGCAGGGCCGGTACACCGGGGAGCTGTTTTTT
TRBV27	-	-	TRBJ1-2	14	CASSLSETGYGYTF	TGTGCCAGCAGTTTATCCGAGACAGGCTATGGCTACACCTTC
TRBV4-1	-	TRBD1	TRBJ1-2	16	CASSLTLGTGVNGYTF	TGCGCCAGCAGCCTCACCTTGGGGACAGGGGTCAATGGCTACACCTTC
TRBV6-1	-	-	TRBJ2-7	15	CASSEGDSGGYEQYF	TGTGCCAGCAGTGAAGGAGATAGTGGAGGGTACGAGCAGTACTTC
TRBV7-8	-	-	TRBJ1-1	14	CASSTYGVNTEAFF	TGTGCCAGCAGCACCTACGGGGTGAACACTGAAGCTTTCTTT
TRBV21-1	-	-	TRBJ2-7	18	CASSSRWPGGGPSHEQYF	TGTGCCAGCAGCTCACGATGGCCTGGGGGAGGGCCCTCCCACGAGCAGTACTTC
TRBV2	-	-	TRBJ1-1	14	CASSTKTLSTEAFF	TGTGCCAGCAGTACCAAGACCCTAAGCACTGAAGCTTTCTTT
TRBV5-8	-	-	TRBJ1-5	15	CASSPEGRTRVWGPF	TGTGCCAGCAGCCCCGAGGGTCGGACCCGGGTTTGGGGGCCTTTT
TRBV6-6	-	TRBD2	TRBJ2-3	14	CASSLEGGADTQYF	TGTGCCAGCAGTTTGGAGGGAGGGGCAGATACGCAGTATTTT
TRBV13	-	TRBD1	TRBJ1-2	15	CASSENRGYDYGYTF	TGTGCCAGCAGCGAAAACAGGGGATATGACTATGGCTACACCTTC
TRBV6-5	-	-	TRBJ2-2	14	CASSYMEATGELFF	TGTGCCAGCAGTTACATGGAAGCAACCGGGGAGCTGTTTTTT
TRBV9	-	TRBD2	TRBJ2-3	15	CASSDAGGASDTQYF	TGTGCCAGCAGCGATGCCGGGGGGGCCTCCGATACGCAGTATTTT
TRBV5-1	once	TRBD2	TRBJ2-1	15	CASSLTSGSYNEQFF	TGCGCCAGCAGCTTGACTAGCGGGAGCTACAATGAGCAGTTCTTC
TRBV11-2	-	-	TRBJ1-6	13	CASSSASHSPLHF	TGTGCCAGCAGCTCTGCGTCGCATTCACCCCTCCACTTT
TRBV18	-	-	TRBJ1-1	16	CASSPRNDRRGNEAFF	TGTGCCAGCTCACCAAGGAACGACAGAAGGGGGAATGAAGCTTTCTTT
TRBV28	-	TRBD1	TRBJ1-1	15	CASSPTGGRNTEAFF	TGTGCCAGCAGTCCGACAGGGGGCCGGAACACTGAAGCTTTCTTT
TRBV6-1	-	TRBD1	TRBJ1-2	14	CASRGGQGAYGYTF	TGTGCCAGCAGGGGGGGACAGGGTGCCTATGGCTACACCTTC
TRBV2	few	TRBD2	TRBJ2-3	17	CASSELASGRYTDTQYF	TGTGCCAGCAGTGAACTGGCTAGCGGGAGGTACACAGATACGCAGTATTTT
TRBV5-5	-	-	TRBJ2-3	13	CASSWAETDTQYF	TGTGCCAGCAGCTGGGCGGAGACAGATACGCAGTATTTT
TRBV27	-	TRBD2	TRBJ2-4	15	CASSSIAGGANIQYF	TGTGCCAGCAGTTCCATAGCGGGAGGGGCCAACATTCAGTACTTC
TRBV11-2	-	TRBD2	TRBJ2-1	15	CASRSPASGYNEQFF	TGTGCCAGCAGGTCCCCGGCTAGCGGGTACAATGAGCAGTTCTTC
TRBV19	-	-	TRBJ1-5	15	CASSIGRGGGQPQHF	TGTGCCAGTAGTATCGGCAGGGGAGGAGGTCAGCCCCAGCATTTT
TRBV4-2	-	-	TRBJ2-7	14	CASSQDVQGYEQYF	TGTGCCAGCAGCCAAGATGTGCAGGGATACGAGCAGTACTTC
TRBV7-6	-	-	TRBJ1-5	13	CASSLGSDQPQHF	TGTGCCAGCAGTTTGGGGAGTGATCAGCCCCAGCATTTT
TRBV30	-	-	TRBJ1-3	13	CAWRLASGNTIYF	TGTGCCTGGCGCTTGGCCTCTGGAAACACCATATATTTT
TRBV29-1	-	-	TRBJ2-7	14	CSVSGGSGSYEQYF	TGCAGCGTCAGCGGAGGGAGCGGATCCTACGAGCAGTACTTC
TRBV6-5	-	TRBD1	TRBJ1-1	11	CASRDRVRAFF	TGTGCCAGCAGGGACAGGGTGCGTGCTTTCTTT
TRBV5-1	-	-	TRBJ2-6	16	CASSSSMGSGANVLTF	TGCGCCAGCAGCTCTTCAATGGGCTCTGGGGCCAACGTCCTGACTTTC
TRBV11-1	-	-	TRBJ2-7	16	CASSSYPGTHGDEQYF	TGTGCCAGCAGCTCATACCCAGGGACCCACGGGGACGAGCAGTACTTC
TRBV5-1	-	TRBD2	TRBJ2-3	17	CASSLQLAGGLSDTQYF	TGCGCCAGCAGCTTACAACTAGCGGGGGGGCTCTCAGATACGCAGTATTTT
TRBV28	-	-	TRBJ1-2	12	CASRSNYEGYTF	TGTGCCAGCAGATCAAACTACGAGGGCTACACCTTC
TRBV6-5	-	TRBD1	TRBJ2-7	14	CASSLGQGAYEQYF	TGTGCCAGCAGTCTTGGACAGGGTGCCTACGAGCAGTACTTC
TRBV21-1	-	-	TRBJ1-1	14	CASSTNYRGSGAFF	TGTGCCAGCAGCACCAATTACAGGGGATCGGGAGCTTTCTTT
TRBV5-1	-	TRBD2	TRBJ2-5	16	CASSLGVGTSKETQYF	TGCGCCAGCAGCTTGGGAGTGGGGACTAGCAAAGAGACCCAGTACTTC
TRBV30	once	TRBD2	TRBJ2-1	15	CAWKLAGGFGNEQFF	TGTGCCTGGAAACTAGCGGGGGGCTTTGGCAATGAGCAGTTCTTC
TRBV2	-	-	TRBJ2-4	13	CASSEAGENIQYF	TGTGCCAGCAGTGAGGCAGGGGAAAACATTCAGTACTTC
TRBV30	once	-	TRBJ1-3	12	CAWSLSGNTIYF	TGTGCCTGGAGTCTATCTGGAAACACCATATATTTT
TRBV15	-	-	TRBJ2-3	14	CATRPGGQVDTQYF	TGTGCCACCAGGCCCGGGGGGCAGGTAGATACGCAGTATTTT
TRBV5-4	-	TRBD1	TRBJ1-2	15	CASSNTGTGRYGYTF	TGTGCCAGCAGCAACACCGGGACAGGGCGCTATGGCTACACCTTC
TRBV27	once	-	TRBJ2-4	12	CASSALSGIQYF	TGTGCCAGCAGCGCTCTATCAGGCATTCAGTACTTC
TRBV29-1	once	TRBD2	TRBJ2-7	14	CSVVGLAGENEQYF	TGCAGCGTTGTGGGACTAGCGGGAGAGAACGAGCAGTACTTC
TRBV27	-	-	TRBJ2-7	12	CASSPDRYEQYF	TGTGCCAGCAGTCCCGACAGGTACGAGCAGTACTTC
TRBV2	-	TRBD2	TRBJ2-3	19	CASRIGGLAGGSSTDTQYF	TGTGCCAGCAGGATAGGGGGACTAGCGGGAGGGTCTAGCACAGATACGCAGTATTTT
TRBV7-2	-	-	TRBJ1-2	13	CASSSRGVYGYTF	TGTGCCAGCAGCTCCCGCGGGGTATATGGCTACACCTTC
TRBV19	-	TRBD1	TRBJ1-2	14	CASTPTGEKGGYTF	TGTGCCAGTACCCCGACAGGGGAGAAGGGTGGCTACACCTTC
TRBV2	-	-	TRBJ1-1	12	CASSEYLTQAFF	TGTGCCAGCAGTGAATATCTGACTCAAGCTTTCTTT
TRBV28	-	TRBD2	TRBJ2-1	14	CASSLLGLANEQFF	TGTGCCAGCAGTTTATTGGGACTAGCGAATGAGCAGTTCTTC
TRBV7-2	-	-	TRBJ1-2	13	CASSLGGSLGYTF	TGTGCCAGCAGCTTAGGGGGTTCACTTGGCTACACCTTC
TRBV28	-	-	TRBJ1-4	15	CASSRVGVAKEKLFF	TGTGCCAGCAGCCGGGTGGGGGTTGCAAAAGAAAAACTGTTTTTT
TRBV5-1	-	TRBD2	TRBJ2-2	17	CASSAYTSGINTGELFF	TGCGCCAGCAGCGCATATACTAGCGGGATTAACACCGGGGAGCTGTTTTTT
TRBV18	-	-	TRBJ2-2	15	CASSPPDRSGRELFF	TGTGCCAGCTCACCCCCGGACAGATCGGGGCGGGAGCTGTTTTTT
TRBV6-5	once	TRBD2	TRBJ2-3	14	CASSLAASTDTQYF	TGTGCCAGCAGTCTAGCGGCTAGCACAGATACGCAGTATTTT
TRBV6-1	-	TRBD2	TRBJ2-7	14	CASGRAGEIYEQYF	TGTGCCAGCGGCAGGGCGGGAGAAATCTACGAGCAGTACTTC
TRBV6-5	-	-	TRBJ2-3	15	CASSSRDADRDTQYF	TGTGCCAGCAGTAGCCGGGACGCCGACCGGGATACGCAGTATTTT
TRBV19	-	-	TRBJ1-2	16	CASSTGATRGGYDYTF	TGTGCCAGTAGTACCGGCGCGACCAGGGGAGGCTATGACTACACCTTC
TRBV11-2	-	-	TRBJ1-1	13	CASRVGMNTEAFF	TGTGCCAGCAGAGTAGGAATGAACACTGAAGCTTTCTTT
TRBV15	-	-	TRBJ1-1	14	CATSRGGTNTEAFF	TGTGCCACCAGCAGAGGGGGGACGAACACTGAAGCTTTCTTT